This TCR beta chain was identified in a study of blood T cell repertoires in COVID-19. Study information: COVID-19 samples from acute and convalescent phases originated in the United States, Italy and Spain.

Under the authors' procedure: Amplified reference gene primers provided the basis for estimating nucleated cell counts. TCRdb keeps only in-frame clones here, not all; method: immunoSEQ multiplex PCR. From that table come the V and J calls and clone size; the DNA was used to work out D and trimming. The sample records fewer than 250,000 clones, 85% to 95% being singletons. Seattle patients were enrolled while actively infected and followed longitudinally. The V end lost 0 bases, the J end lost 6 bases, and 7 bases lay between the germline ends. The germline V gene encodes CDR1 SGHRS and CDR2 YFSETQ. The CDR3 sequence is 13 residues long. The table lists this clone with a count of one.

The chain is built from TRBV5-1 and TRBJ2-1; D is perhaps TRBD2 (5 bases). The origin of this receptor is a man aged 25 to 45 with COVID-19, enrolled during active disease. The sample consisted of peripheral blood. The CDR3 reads CASSLAEGNEQFF. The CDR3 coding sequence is TGCGCCAGCAGCTTGGCCGAGGGCAATGAGCAGTTCTTC.